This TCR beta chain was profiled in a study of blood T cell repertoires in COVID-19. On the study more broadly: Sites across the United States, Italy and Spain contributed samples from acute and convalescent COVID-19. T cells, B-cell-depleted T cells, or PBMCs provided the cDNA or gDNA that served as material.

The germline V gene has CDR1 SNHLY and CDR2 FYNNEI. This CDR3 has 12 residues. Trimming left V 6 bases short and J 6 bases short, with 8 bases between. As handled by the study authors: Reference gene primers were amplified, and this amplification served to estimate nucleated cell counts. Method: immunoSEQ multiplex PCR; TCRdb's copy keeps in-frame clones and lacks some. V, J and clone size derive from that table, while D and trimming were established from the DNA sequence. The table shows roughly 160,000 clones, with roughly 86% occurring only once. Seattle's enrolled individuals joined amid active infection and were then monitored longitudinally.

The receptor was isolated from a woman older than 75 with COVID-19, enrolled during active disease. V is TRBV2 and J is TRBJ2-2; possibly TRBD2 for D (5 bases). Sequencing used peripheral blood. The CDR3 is CASRDYAGELFF. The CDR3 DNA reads TGTGCCAGCAGAGACTACGCCGGGGAGCTGTTTTTT.